This TCR beta chain was documented in a study of radiation and T cells in renal cell carcinoma. This CDR3 is built from 14 residues. Germline V gene lookup returns CDR1 LNHDA and CDR2 SQIVND (reference sequence). Between the trimmed V and J ends, which lost 2 bases and 9 bases, there was a span of 14 bases. The time point: baseline pretreatment blood. Specified treatment: 15 Gy SBRT to primary tumor, nephrectomy 4 weeks later. Radiation-treated patients gave blood at baseline, week 2 and week 4. Clear cell pathology was present in this patient's renal cell carcinoma. Overall study results and limits: From baseline, blood top tumor clonotypes peaked at 2 weeks post-radiation.

The protocol was immunoSEQ multiplex PCR, while the TCRdb copy is restricted to in-frame clones and leaves out a portion. The sample shows about 95,000 clones, 70% to 90% of them seen only once. This clone has a single count. Its antigen remains unknown. The sequence derives from a man aged 45-65 years with renal cell carcinoma. J is TRBJ1-5 and V is TRBV19; tentatively, D is TRBD1 (6 bases). The sequences come from blood, collected from a patient whose treatment included radiotherapy and nephrectomy. CDR3 sequence (DNA): TGTGCCAGTAGTATACCCACAGGGCAGGCGCCCCAGCATTTT. This sequence encodes CASSIPTGQAPQHF.